This TCR beta chain was obtained from a study of graft-versus-host responses after intestinal transplantation. The authors seeded roughly 200,000 CFSE-labeled responder cells together with roughly 200,000 irradiated stimulator cells tagged with violet dye. Once the reaction had ended, proliferating CFSE-low CD3+CD4+ and CD3+CD8+ responders were sorted. Some clones are missing from TCRdb's copy, which holds only in-frame ones; the method was immunoSEQ multiplex PCR. The sample includes approximately 6,400 clones, 22% of them seen just once. The clonotype originates from a human patient who was an organ donor for intestinal transplantation. Sample: alloreactive CD4+ T cells from a mixed lymphocyte reaction culture, taken before transplantation. Specified subset: CFSE-low proliferating T cells sorted from approximately 6-day pre-transplant mixed lymphocyte reaction (GvH or HvG direction).

The CDR3 here is CASSGGPTGGIYEQYF. The CDR3 DNA reads TGTGCCAGCAGCGGCGGCCCCACGGGGGGCATCTACGAGCAGTACTTC. This chain uses TRBV5-6 with TRBJ2-7; D possibly corresponds to TRBD2 (7 bases). The V end lost 4 bases, the J end lost 3 bases, and 20 bases lay between the germline ends. This CDR3 region has 16 residues. The germline V gene has CDR1 SGHDT and CDR2 YYEEEE.